These 10 T cell receptor beta chains were sequenced from one sample in a study of CD8 T cells in Susac syndrome. Random hexamers were used to reverse transcribe about 0.5 to 1 ug of RNA. TCRdb fed the immunoSEQ multiplex PCR reads into MiXCR, producing one record per CDR3 protein. Of 95,000 to 150,000 distinct CDR3 sequences listed, 96% are singletons. Sequences were obtained from CD4+ T cells from PBMCs. The receptor source for this set is a human donor with Susac syndrome.

The chain joins TRBV7-9 to TRBJ2-5; 7 bases fit TRBD2. Losses at the gene ends were 7 bases for V and 1 base for J; bases not matched to a gene: 3. The CDR3 has 13 amino acids. Germline loops: CDR1 SEHNR, CDR2 FQNEAQ (reference sequence). The CDR3 DNA reads TGTGCCAGCACCCGGACTAGCCAAGAGACCCAGTACTTC. It is translated as CASTRTSQETQYF.

This chain connects TRBV29-1 to TRBJ1-2; D is unclear. This CDR3 spans 13 amino acids. The V gene's germline CDR1 is SQVTM and CDR2 ANQGSEA. V was pared by 4 bases and J by 4 bases, with 13 bases between. This CDR3 is CSVGPAIPYGYTF. CDR3 coding DNA: TGCAGCGTTGGTCCAGCCATACCCTATGGCTACACCTTC.

The chain has TRBV28 and TRBJ1-5; D remains unclear. The CDR3 runs 12 residues. Germline assignment: CDR1 MDHEN and CDR2 SYDVKM. The V end was cut by 4 bases, the J end by 3 bases, with 4 bases between. The CDR3 DNA is TGTGCCAGCAGTTCCGCCAATCAGCCCCAGCATTTT. Translation gives CASSSANQPQHF.

V and J are TRBV7-3 and TRBJ2-1; no reliable D call. V was pared by 2 bases and J by 8 bases, with 13 bases between. The CDR3 is 14 residues long. The germline V gene encodes CDR1 SGHTA and CDR2 FQGTGA. The CDR3 loop is CASSLQGSGYEQFF. The DNA of the CDR3 is TGTGCCAGCAGCTTACAAGGGTCCGGTTATGAGCAGTTCTTC.

The chain employs TRBV19 and TRBJ2-5; unclear D gene. Trimming shortened V by 1 base and J by 1 base, and 7 bases separated the two germline ends. Germline CDR1 is LNHDA and CDR2 is SQIVND (reference sequence). The CDR3 is 14 residues long. CDR3 in amino acids: CASSIVGGQETQYF. CDR3 nucleotides: TGTGCCAGTAGTATAGTCGGCGGCCAAGAGACCCAGTACTTC.

The chain has TRBV20-1 and TRBJ1-2; D gene unclear. Germline V gene data show CDR1 as DFQATT and CDR2 as SNEGSKA (reference sequence). This CDR3 is built from 12 residues. Trimming removed 4 bases at V and 4 bases at J, with 10 bases between. This chain's CDR3 is CSANEDGYGYTF. In DNA form, the CDR3 reads TGCAGTGCTAACGAGGACGGCTATGGCTACACCTTC.

J is TRBJ1-1 and V is TRBV20-1; 7 positions match TRBD1. CDR3 size: 13 residues. V was clipped by 6 bases and J by 0 bases; unmatched bases: 4. Per the germline V gene, CDR1 is DFQATT and CDR2 is SNEGSKA (reference sequence). CDR3 loop: CSATDRLNTEAFF. DNA for the CDR3: TGCAGTGCCACGGACAGGCTGAACACTGAAGCTTTCTTT.

The chain carries TRBV18 and TRBJ2-2; no definite D call. Trimming cost V 2 bases and J 0 bases, with 10 bases left between them. The CDR3 sequence is 16 residues long. Germline V gene data show CDR1 as KGHSH and CDR2 as LQKENI. The CDR3 spells CASSPRKGTNTGELFF. The CDR3 nucleotides are TGTGCCAGCTCACCAAGGAAGGGCACGAACACCGGGGAGCTGTTTTTT.

The chain links TRBV12-3 or TRBV12-4 to TRBJ2-2; 9 nucleotides align to TRBD1. J gave up 2 bases and V 7 bases, and 5 bases lay outside the gene matches. The CDR3 has 15 amino acids. The CDR3 DNA follows: TGTGCCAGCACCGGGACAGGGACCAACACCGGGGAGCTGTTTTTT. Translating it yields CASTGTGTNTGELFF.

This clonotype was found a few times. The CDR3 DNA sequence: TGTGCCAGCAGTTTAGGGGCGGGAAGGAGTACAGATACGCAGTATTTT. Translating it yields CASSLGAGRSTDTQYF. The rearrangement links TRBV27 to TRBJ2-3, with a possible D match to TRBD2 (6 bases). Germline assignment: CDR1 MNHEY and CDR2 SMNVEV (reference sequence). The CDR3 runs to 16 residues. Trimming removed 2 bases at V and 3 bases at J, with 15 bases between.